These 18 T cell receptor beta chains came from one sample sequenced in a study of vaccination effects on CD4 cells after COVID-19. Antigen-specific CD4+ T cells were expanded with viral peptide pools in the ViraFEST assay before sequencing. The authors isolated CD4+ T cells after less than eleven days of culture. Two-dose BNT162b2 or mRNA-1273 vaccination was given to participants. Profiled with immunoSEQ multiplex PCR; TCRdb holds only in-frame clones, not every one. The sample holds around 69,000 clones, 74% seen once. Antigens for these TCRs are unknown. Sequences were derived from CD4+ T cells from PBMCs cultured with HCoV-229E spike peptides, sampled after COVID-19 vaccination. Every receptor here comes from a human donor who received a COVID-19 vaccine.

This clone was observed a single time. The V gene is TRBV5-1, the J gene TRBJ2-3; a possible D gene is TRBD1 (6 bases). V was trimmed by 4 bases and J by 0 bases, leaving 21 bases between them. The germline V gene encodes CDR1 SGHRS and CDR2 YFSETQ. The CDR3 sequence is 18 residues long. The CDR3 DNA sequence: TGCGCCAGCAGCCGGACCCTCGGGACAAGGTCTAGCACAGATACGCAGTATTTT. It encodes CASSRTLGTRSSTDTQYF.

A single count supports this clone. The V and J genes are TRBV28 and TRBJ2-5; D is unresolved. The germline V gene encodes CDR1 MDHEN and CDR2 SYDVKM. The CDR3 covers 14 residues. The ends were cut back, 7 bases at V and 3 bases at J, with 15 bases in the middle. CDR3: CASTYSGRKETQYF. In DNA, the CDR3 is TGTGCCAGCACCTACTCCGGCCGGAAAGAGACCCAGTACTTC.

The chain joins TRBV5-1 to TRBJ1-1, with D maybe TRBD1 (5 bases). Germline V lookup: CDR1 SGHRS, CDR2 YFSETQ. V shed 0 bases and J shed 5 bases, with 14 bases lying between them. The CDR3 has 15 amino acids. CDR3 residues: CASSLVVDKGTEAFF. CDR3 DNA sequence: TGCGCCAGCAGCTTGGTTGTGGACAAGGGGACTGAAGCTTTCTTT.

The gene calls are TRBV6-2 or TRBV6-3 and TRBJ2-7; TRBD1 or TRBD2 may be the D gene (5 bases each). Germline CDR1 reads MNHEY; CDR2 reads SVGEGT. CDR3 length equals 17 residues. Between the trimmed V and J ends, which lost 2 bases and 0 bases, there was a span of 17 bases. The CDR3 nucleotides are TGTGCCAGCAGTTACACCCCGGGACCGATGAGCTCCTACGAGCAGTACGTC. Translated, it gives CASSYTPGPMSSYEQYV.

The rearrangement uses TRBV28 and TRBJ2-4; D unclear. Trimming stripped 0 bases from V and 1 base from J, with 4 bases between. This CDR3 contains 14 residues. The germline V gene has CDR1 MDHEN and CDR2 SYDVKM. The CDR3 DNA reads as TGTGCCAGCAGTTTATGGGGTGCCAAAAACATTCAGTACTTC. Amino acid sequence: CASSLWGAKNIQYF. Supplemented by reference TRBV28 and TRBJ2-4, the full variable domain reads DVKVTQSSRYLVKRTGEKVFLECVQDMDHENMFWYRQDPGLGLRLIYFSYDVKMKEKGDIPEGYSVSREKKERFSLILESASTNQTSMYLCASSLWGAKNIQYFGAGTRLSVL.

This chain joins TRBV5-4 and TRBJ2-5; D may be TRBD2 (7 bases). Per the germline V gene, CDR1 is SGHNT and CDR2 is YYREEE (reference sequence). V dropped 3 bases and J dropped 5 bases, with 17 bases sitting between them. This CDR3 contains 15 residues. The CDR3 nucleotides read TGTGCCAGCAGCTCCGGATCGGGGGGCTGGGAGACCCAGTACTTC. Amino acid sequence: CASSSGSGGWETQYF.

V gene TRBV3-1 (or the pseudogene TRBV3-2) combines with J gene TRBJ2-1; possibly TRBD1 or TRBD2 for D (6 bases each). The CDR3 covers 15 residues. CDR1 and CDR2 from the germline V gene are LGHDT and YNNKEL (reference sequence). V shed 1 base and J shed 4 bases, with 11 bases lying between them. Written as DNA, the CDR3 is TGTGCCAGCAGCCAAGGGTGGGGGGCTTACAATGAGCAGTTCTTC. Translated: CASSQGWGAYNEQFF.

There are a few counts of this clone. This chain links TRBV10-1 with TRBJ2-1; a possible D gene is TRBD2 (6 bases). This CDR3 has 15 amino acids. CDR1 and CDR2 from the germline V gene are WNHNN and SYGVQD (reference sequence). V was pared by 6 bases and J by 0 bases, with 12 bases between. CDR3 region: CASSRDSSSYNEQFF. For the CDR3, the DNA is TGCGCCAGCAGCCGGGACTCGAGCTCCTACAATGAGCAGTTCTTC.

Regarding this clone: A read error may account for a junction end that differs from germline. The chain recombines TRBV7-3 with TRBJ2-1, with 9 bases aligning to TRBD2. CDR1 and CDR2 from the germline V gene are SGHTA and FQGTGA. The CDR3 consists of 16 residues. The CDR3 DNA follows: TGTGCCAGCAGCCCAATTGGCGGGGGGGCTTACAGTGAGCAGTTCTTC. Its protein is CASSPIGGGAYSEQFF.

This clone was seen a few times. The CDR3 spells CASSVGQGLAPQHF. The CDR3 DNA reads as TGTGCCAGCAGCGTAGGACAGGGCCTTGCGCCCCAGCATTTT. V is TRBV9 and J is TRBJ1-5, with 7 bases aligning to TRBD1. The V and J ends lost 0 bases and 9 bases, in that order; junction bases with no gene match: 6. This CDR3 is 14 amino acids long. Germline CDR1 reads SGDLS; CDR2 reads YYNGEE.

V and J are TRBV9 and TRBJ1-2; unclear D gene. CDR3 length: 13 amino acids. The ends were cut back, 0 bases at V and 4 bases at J, with 7 bases in the middle. In germline, CDR1 is SGDLS, CDR2 YYNGEE. CDR3 DNA sequence: TGTGCCAGCAGCGTAGAGGAGGGCTATGGCTACACCTTC. Its protein product is CASSVEEGYGYTF. Full variable domain (rest looked up from reference TRBV9 and TRBJ1-2): DSGVTQTPKHLITATGQRVTLRCSPRSGDLSVYWYQQSLDQGLQFLIQYYNGEERAKGNILERFSAQQFPDLHSELNLSSLELGDSALYFCASSVEEGYGYTFGSGTRLTVV.

This chain uses TRBV6-5 with TRBJ1-2, with TRBD1 matching over 8 bases. Germline V gene data show CDR1 as MNHEY and CDR2 as SVGAGI. V dropped 5 bases and J dropped 7; count of bases not matched to a gene: 9. The CDR3 covers 14 residues. The CDR3 sequence: CASSLQTGAGGYTF. CDR3 bases: TGTGCCAGCAGTCTTCAGACAGGGGCCGGTGGCTACACCTTC.

Relative to its sample, this clone is medium-sized. The chain joins TRBV5-1 to TRBJ1-6, with unresolved D. The CDR3 loop spans 14 amino acids. CDR1 and CDR2 (germline): SGHRS, YFSETQ. V lost 4 bases, J lost 9 bases, and 14 bases lay in between. The CDR3 DNA follows: TGCGCCAGCAGCCTGCTAAGGCCCAGTTCACCCCTCCACTTT. This encodes CASSLLRPSSPLHF.

V and J are TRBV15 and TRBJ1-2; no clear D gene. The CDR3 loop spans 14 amino acids. V was cut by 0 bases and J by 7 bases, with 12 bases left in between. CDR1 LNHNV and CDR2 YYDKDF come from the germline V gene (reference sequence). In nucleotides, the CDR3 is TGTGCCACCAGCAGAGAGAGAGCGTGGGGTGGCTACACCTTC. Translating it yields CATSRERAWGGYTF.

The V and J genes are TRBV18 and TRBJ1-2; 9 bases are a match to TRBD1. Trimming at V came to 0 bases and at J to 5 bases, leaving 10 bases not matched to a gene. CDR1 is KGHSH and CDR2 is LQKENI in the germline V gene. This CDR3 has 17 amino acids. In DNA, the CDR3 is TGTGCCAGCTCACCACCAGGGGACAGGGCGTTTATATATGGCTACACCTTC. It yields the protein CASSPPGDRAFIYGYTF.

The CDR3 DNA follows: TGTGCCAGCAGCGGCAGCATAGAGCTTGGCTACACCTTC. Translating it yields CASSGSIELGYTF. This chain joins TRBV2 and TRBJ1-2; D not certain. The CDR3 consists of 13 residues. Deletions cut 6 bases from V and 7 bases from J, with 15 bases between. Germline V gene data show CDR1 as SNHLY and CDR2 as FYNNEI.

The chain is built from TRBV28 and TRBJ1-1; 7 nucleotides align to TRBD1. J lost 6 bases, V lost 6 bases, and 4 bases had no gene match. Per germline, CDR1 MDHEN and CDR2 SYDVKM. This CDR3 region has 12 residues. The CDR3 region is CASRSGTAEAFF. For the CDR3, the DNA is TGTGCCAGCAGGTCCGGGACAGCTGAAGCTTTCTTT. Complete variable domain (other parts from reference TRBV28 and TRBJ1-1): DVKVTQSSRYLVKRTGEKVFLECVQDMDHENMFWYRQDPGLGLRLIYFSYDVKMKEKGDIPEGYSVSREKKERFSLILESASTNQTSMYLCASRSGTAEAFFGQGTRLTVV.

The rearrangement links TRBV2 to TRBJ2-2, with D unresolved. Germline assignment: CDR1 SNHLY and CDR2 FYNNEI. This CDR3 has 15 amino acids. V was clipped by 7 bases and J by 0 bases, with 12 bases between them. The CDR3 nucleotides are TGTGCCAGCATCCGTATATCGCCGAACACCGGGGAGCTGTTTTTT. As protein: CASIRISPNTGELFF.